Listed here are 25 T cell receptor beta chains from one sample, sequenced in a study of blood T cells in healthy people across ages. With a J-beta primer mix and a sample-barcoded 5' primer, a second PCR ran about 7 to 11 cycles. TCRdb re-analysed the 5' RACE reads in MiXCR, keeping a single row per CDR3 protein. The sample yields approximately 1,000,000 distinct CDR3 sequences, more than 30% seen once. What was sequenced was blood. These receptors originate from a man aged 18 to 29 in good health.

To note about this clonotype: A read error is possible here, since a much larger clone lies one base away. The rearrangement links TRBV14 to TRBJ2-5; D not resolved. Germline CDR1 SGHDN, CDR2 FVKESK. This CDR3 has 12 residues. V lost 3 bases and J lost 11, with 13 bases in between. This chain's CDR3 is CASSQGWNEQYF. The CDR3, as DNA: TGTGCCAGCAGCCAGGGTTGGAATGAGCAGTACTTC. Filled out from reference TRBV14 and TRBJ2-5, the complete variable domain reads EAGVTQFPSHSVIEKGQTVTLRCDPISGHDNLYWYRRVMGKEIKFLLHFVKESKQDESGMPNNRFLAERTGGTYSTLKVQPAELEDSGVYFCASSQGWNEQYFGPGTRLLVL.

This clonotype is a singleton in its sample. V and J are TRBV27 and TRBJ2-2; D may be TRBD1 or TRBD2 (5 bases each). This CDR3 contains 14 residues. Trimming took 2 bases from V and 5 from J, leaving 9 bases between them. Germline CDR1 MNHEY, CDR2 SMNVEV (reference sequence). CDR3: CASSLTGPTGELFF. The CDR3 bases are TGTGCCAGCAGTTTAACGGGGCCTACCGGGGAGCTGTTTTTT.

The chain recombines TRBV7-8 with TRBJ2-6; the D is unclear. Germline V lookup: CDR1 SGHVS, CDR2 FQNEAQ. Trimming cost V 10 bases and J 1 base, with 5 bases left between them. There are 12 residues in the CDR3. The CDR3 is CAKSSGANVLTF. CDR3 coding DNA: TGTGCCAAATCGTCTGGGGCCAACGTCCTGACTTTC.

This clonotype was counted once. The CDR3 DNA reads as TGCGCCAGCAGCCGAGCGACAGGGCCTAATCAGCCCCAGCATTTT. Protein sequence: CASSRATGPNQPQHF. V gene TRBV4-1 combines with J gene TRBJ1-5, with TRBD1 matching over 7 bases. The V gene's germline CDR1 is MGHRA and CDR2 YSYEKL. The CDR3 has 15 amino acids. J lost 4 bases, V lost 4 bases, and 7 bases had no gene match.

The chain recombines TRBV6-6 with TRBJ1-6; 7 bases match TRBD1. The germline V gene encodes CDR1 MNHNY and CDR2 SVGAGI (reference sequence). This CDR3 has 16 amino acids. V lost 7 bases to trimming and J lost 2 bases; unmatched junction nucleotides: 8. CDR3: CASKGGGNAYNSPLHF. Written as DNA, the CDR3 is TGTGCCAGCAAAGGAGGGGGCAATGCCTATAATTCACCCCTCCACTTT.

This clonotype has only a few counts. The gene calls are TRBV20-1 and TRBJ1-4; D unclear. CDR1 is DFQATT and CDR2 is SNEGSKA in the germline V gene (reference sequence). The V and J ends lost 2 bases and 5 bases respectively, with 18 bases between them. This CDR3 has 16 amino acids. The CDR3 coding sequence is TGCAGTGCTAGAAAATCCCCCGGGAACCACAATGAAAAACTGTTTTTT. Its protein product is CSARKSPGNHNEKLFF.

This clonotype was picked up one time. The CDR3 is CASSFSGAGETQYF. The CDR3 nucleotides are TGTGCCAGCAGTTTTAGCGGTGCTGGGGAGACCCAGTACTTC. The chain couples TRBV27 to TRBJ2-5; D is perhaps TRBD2 (6 bases). V was cut by 3 bases and J by 5 bases, with 13 bases left in between. Germline V CDR1 and CDR2: MNHEY, SMNVEV (reference sequence). The CDR3 extends over 14 amino acids.

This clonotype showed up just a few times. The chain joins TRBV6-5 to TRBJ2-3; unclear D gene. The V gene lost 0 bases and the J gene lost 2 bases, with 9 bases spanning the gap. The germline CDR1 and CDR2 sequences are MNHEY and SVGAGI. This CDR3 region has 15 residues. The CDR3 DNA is TGTGCCAGCAGTTACTCTCCCCTCCACACAGATACGCAGTATTTT. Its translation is CASSYSPLHTDTQYF.

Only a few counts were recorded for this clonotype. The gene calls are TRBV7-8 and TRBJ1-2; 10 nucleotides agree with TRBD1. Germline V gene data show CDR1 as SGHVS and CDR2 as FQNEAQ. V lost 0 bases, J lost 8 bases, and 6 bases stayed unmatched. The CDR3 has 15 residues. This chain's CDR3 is CASSLARQGAEGYTF. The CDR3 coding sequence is TGTGCCAGCAGCTTAGCGCGACAGGGGGCCGAAGGCTACACCTTC.

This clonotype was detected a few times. CDR3 coding DNA: TGTGCCAGCAGCGTCGGATTCGACAGGGGTGAAGAGGAGACCCAGTACTTC. Its translation is CASSVGFDRGEEETQYF. The rearrangement joins TRBV9 to TRBJ2-5; the match to TRBD1 covers 8 bases. There are 17 residues in the CDR3. Germline V gene data show CDR1 as SGDLS and CDR2 as YYNGEE. Losses at the gene ends were 2 bases for V and 5 bases for J; bases not matched to a gene: 14.

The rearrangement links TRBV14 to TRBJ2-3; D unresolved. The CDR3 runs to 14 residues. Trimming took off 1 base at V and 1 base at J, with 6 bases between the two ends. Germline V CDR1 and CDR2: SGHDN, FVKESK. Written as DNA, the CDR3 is TGTGCCAGCAGCCAAGTGCAGCGCACAGATACGCAGTATTTT. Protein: CASSQVQRTDTQYF.

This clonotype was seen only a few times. The CDR3 reads CASSLTSGGASREQFF. CDR3 DNA: TGTGCCAGCAGCTTGACTAGCGGGGGGGCTTCACGTGAGCAGTTCTTC. The chain couples TRBV7-2 to TRBJ2-1; TRBD2 agrees at 14 bases. The length of the CDR3 is 16 residues. V lost 3 bases and J lost 9; bases outside the gene matches: 7. Germline V lookup: CDR1 SGHTA, CDR2 FQGNSA.

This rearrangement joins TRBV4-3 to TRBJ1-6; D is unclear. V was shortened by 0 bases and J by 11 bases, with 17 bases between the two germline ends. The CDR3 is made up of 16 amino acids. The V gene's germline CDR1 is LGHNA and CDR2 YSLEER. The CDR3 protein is CASSQDSPQFGTPLHF. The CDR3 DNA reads TGCGCCAGCAGCCAAGATAGTCCACAGTTCGGGACACCCCTCCACTTT.

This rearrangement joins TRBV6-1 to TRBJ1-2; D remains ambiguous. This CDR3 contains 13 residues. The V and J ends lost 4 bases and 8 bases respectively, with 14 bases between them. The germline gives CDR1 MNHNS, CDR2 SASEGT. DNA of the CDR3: TGTGCCAGCAGTGCACTAACAGCGTACGGCTACACCTTC. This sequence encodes CASSALTAYGYTF.

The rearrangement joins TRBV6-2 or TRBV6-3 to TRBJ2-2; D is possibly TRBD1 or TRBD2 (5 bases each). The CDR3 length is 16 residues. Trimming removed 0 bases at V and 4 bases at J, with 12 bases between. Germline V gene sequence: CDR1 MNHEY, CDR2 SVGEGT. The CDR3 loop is CASSYSRGRITGELFF. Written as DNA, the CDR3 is TGTGCCAGCAGTTACTCGAGGGGACGGATCACCGGGGAGCTGTTTTTT.

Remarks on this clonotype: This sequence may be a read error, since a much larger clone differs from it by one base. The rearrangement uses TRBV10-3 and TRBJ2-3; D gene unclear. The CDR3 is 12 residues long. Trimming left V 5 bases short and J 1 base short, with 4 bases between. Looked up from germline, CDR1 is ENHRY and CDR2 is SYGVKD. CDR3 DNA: TGTGCCATCAGTACTGGCACAGATACGCAGTATTTT. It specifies CAISTGTDTQYF.

The CDR3 loop reads CASSVGGGTTYNEQYF. Here the CDR3 DNA reads TGTGCCAGCAGCGTAGGTGGGGGCACCACCTACAATGAGCAGTACTTC. The chain employs TRBV9 and TRBJ2-1, with a tentative D call TRBD1 (6 bases). The end of the DNA aligns better with TRBJ2-7, so the J call may be wrong. The length of the CDR3 is 16 residues. From germline, CDR1 is SGDLS and CDR2 YYNGEE.

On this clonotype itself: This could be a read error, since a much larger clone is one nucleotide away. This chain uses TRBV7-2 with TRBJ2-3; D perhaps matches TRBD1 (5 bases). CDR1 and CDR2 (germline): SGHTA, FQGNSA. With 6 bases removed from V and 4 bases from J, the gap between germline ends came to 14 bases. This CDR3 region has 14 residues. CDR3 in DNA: TGTGCCAGCAGTCTCCTGGAACAGGCAGATACGCAGTATTTT. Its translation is CASSLLEQADTQYF.

CDR3 residues: CASSYFGMGGDTQYF. CDR3 coding DNA: TGTGCCAGCAGTTACTTCGGGATGGGGGGGGATACGCAGTATTTT. The V gene is TRBV6-6, the J gene TRBJ2-3; 7 bases match TRBD2. Germline CDR1 and CDR2: MNHNY and SVGAGI (reference sequence). The CDR3 is 15 residues long. V trimming: 1 base; J trimming: 6 bases; junction bases outside the gene matches: 7.

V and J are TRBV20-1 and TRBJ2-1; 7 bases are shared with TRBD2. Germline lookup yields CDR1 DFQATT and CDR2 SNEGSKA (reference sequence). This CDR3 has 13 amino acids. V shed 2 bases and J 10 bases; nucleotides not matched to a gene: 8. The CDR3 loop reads CSARLGTKREQFF. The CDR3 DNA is TGCAGTGCTAGATTGGGGACTAAACGGGAGCAGTTCTTC.

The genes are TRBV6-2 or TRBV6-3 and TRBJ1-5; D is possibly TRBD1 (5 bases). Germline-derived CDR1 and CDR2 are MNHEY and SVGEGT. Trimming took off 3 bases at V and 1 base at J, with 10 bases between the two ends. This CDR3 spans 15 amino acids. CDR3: CASSYRGASNQPQHF. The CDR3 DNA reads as TGTGCCAGCAGTTATAGAGGGGCGAGCAATCAGCCCCAGCATTTT.

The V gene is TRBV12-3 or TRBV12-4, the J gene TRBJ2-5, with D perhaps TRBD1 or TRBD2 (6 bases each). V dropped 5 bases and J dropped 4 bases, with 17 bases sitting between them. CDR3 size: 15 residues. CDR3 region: CASSPVTGTRETQYF. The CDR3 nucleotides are TGTGCCAGCAGTCCGGTCACAGGGACTCGAGAGACCCAGTACTTC.

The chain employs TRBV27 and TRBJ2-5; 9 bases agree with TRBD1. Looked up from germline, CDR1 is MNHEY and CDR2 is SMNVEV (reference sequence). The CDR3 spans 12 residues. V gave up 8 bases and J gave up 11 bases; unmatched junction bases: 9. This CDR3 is CASGRTGEEQYF. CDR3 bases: TGTGCCAGCGGAAGGACAGGGGAAGAGCAGTACTTC.

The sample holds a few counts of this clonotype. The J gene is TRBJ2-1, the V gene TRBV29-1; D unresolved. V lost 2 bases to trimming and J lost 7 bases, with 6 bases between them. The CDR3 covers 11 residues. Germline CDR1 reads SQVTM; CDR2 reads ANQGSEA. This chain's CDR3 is CSVELGNEQFF. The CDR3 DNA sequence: TGCAGCGTTGAACTCGGGAATGAGCAGTTCTTC.

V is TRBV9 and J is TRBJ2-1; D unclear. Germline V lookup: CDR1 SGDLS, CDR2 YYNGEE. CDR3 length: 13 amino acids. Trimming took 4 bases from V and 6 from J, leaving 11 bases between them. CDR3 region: CASSPRPANEQFF. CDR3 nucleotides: TGTGCCAGCAGCCCGCGTCCCGCCAATGAGCAGTTCTTC.